The rows below give T cell receptor beta chains drawn from one sample of a study of post-analysis software for immune sequencing data. TCRdb re-called the PCR reads through MiXCR, storing one row per CDR3 protein. The sample lists 650,000 to 850,000 distinct CDR3 sequences; around 42% were seen once. Material for sequencing was blood. The source is a girl between 10 and 17 years old with multiple sclerosis. Both conserved end residues are part of each CDR3. D genes are given only for firm matches. Clone size is not always given. Where it is, it says once, few, many or a class for expanded clones.

d_gene: TRBD1; abundance: few; v_gene: TRBV12-3/TRBV12-4; j_gene: TRBJ1-2; CDR3aa: CASRRTRDRGDYGYTF; CDR3nt: TGTGCCAGCAGAAGAACCCGGGACAGGGGCGACTATGGCTACACCTTC
d_gene: .; abundance: .; v_gene: TRBV20-1; j_gene: TRBJ2-5; CDR3aa: CSARGISGGTQYF; CDR3nt: TGCAGTGCTAGAGGAATTAGCGGAGGGACCCAGTACTTC
d_gene: .; abundance: .; v_gene: TRBV29-1; j_gene: TRBJ2-1; CDR3aa: CSVEGQGSSSYNEQFF; CDR3nt: TGCAGCGTTGAAGGTCAAGGATCCAGCTCCTACAATGAGCAGTTCTTC
d_gene: .; abundance: few; v_gene: TRBV11-2; j_gene: TRBJ2-7; CDR3aa: CASSSEPGLNSYEQYF; CDR3nt: TGTGCCAGCAGCTCGGAACCGGGACTGAACTCCTACGAGCAGTACTTC
d_gene: TRBD2; abundance: .; v_gene: TRBV18; j_gene: TRBJ2-1; CDR3aa: CASSPPTSGRPWSEQFF; CDR3nt: TGTGCCAGCTCACCACCGACTAGCGGGAGGCCTTGGAGTGAGCAGTTCTTC
d_gene: .; abundance: .; v_gene: TRBV27; j_gene: TRBJ2-7; CDR3aa: CASSLSELINRTDLYEQYF; CDR3nt: TGTGCCAGCAGTTTATCTGAGCTCATAAATAGGACAGACCTCTACGAGCAGTACTTC
d_gene: TRBD2; abundance: .; v_gene: TRBV9; j_gene: TRBJ2-5; CDR3aa: CASSVGGTRETQYF; CDR3nt: TGTGCCAGCAGCGTAGGGGGGACTAGGGAGACCCAGTACTTC
d_gene: .; abundance: many; v_gene: TRBV7-8; j_gene: TRBJ2-6; CDR3aa: CASSPRPQSGANVLTF; CDR3nt: TGTGCCAGCAGCCCAAGACCGCAGTCTGGGGCCAACGTCCTGACTTTC
d_gene: TRBD1; abundance: .; v_gene: TRBV5-4; j_gene: TRBJ2-5; CDR3aa: CASSAGTGEKTQYF; CDR3nt: TGTGCCAGCAGCGCAGGGACAGGGGAGAAGACCCAGTACTTC
d_gene: .; abundance: .; v_gene: TRBV12-3/TRBV12-4; j_gene: TRBJ2-5; CDR3aa: CASSLARAGWVETQYF; CDR3nt: TGTGCCAGCAGTTTAGCGCGGGCGGGATGGGTGGAGACCCAGTACTTC
d_gene: .; abundance: .; v_gene: TRBV7-7; j_gene: TRBJ1-2; CDR3aa: CASSLRPGGTNYGYTF; CDR3nt: TGTGCTAGCAGCTTACGGCCTGGGGGCACTAACTATGGCTACACCTTC
d_gene: .; abundance: .; v_gene: TRBV5-1; j_gene: TRBJ2-5; CDR3aa: CASSPDWTVGETQYF; CDR3nt: TGCGCCAGCAGCCCCGACTGGACAGTCGGGGAGACCCAGTACTTC
d_gene: .; abundance: .; v_gene: TRBV28; j_gene: TRBJ1-2; CDR3aa: CASSLDGALLGYTF; CDR3nt: TGTGCCAGCAGTTTAGACGGGGCCCTCCTTGGCTACACCTTC
d_gene: TRBD1; abundance: .; v_gene: TRBV11-1; j_gene: TRBJ2-2; CDR3aa: CASSTGTGATGELFF; CDR3nt: TGTGCCAGCAGCACCGGGACAGGGGCTACCGGGGAGCTGTTTTTT
d_gene: .; abundance: many; v_gene: TRBV9; j_gene: TRBJ2-1; CDR3aa: CASSPRDSQRAQFF; CDR3nt: TGTGCCAGCAGCCCTCGGGACTCGCAGCGGGCGCAGTTCTTC
d_gene: .; abundance: .; v_gene: TRBV4-1; j_gene: TRBJ2-4; CDR3aa: CASWGPAENIQYF; CDR3nt: TGCGCCAGCTGGGGGCCTGCGGAAAACATTCAGTACTTC
d_gene: .; abundance: few; v_gene: TRBV30; j_gene: TRBJ1-2; CDR3aa: CACFRNGYTF; CDR3nt: TGTGCCTGCTTTCGGAATGGCTACACCTTC
d_gene: .; abundance: .; v_gene: TRBV12-3/TRBV12-4; j_gene: TRBJ1-1; CDR3aa: CASSLLGPNTEAFF; CDR3nt: TGTGCCAGCAGCCTTCTCGGCCCGAACACTGAAGCTTTCTTT
d_gene: .; abundance: few; v_gene: TRBV10-3; j_gene: TRBJ2-5; CDR3aa: CAISEASFGQETQYF; CDR3nt: TGTGCCATCAGTGAGGCCTCATTTGGGCAAGAGACCCAGTACTTC
d_gene: .; abundance: .; v_gene: TRBV7-2; j_gene: TRBJ2-1; CDR3aa: CASSFIGEQFF; CDR3nt: TGTGCCAGCAGCTTTATAGGTGAGCAGTTCTTC
d_gene: .; abundance: .; v_gene: TRBV5-1; j_gene: TRBJ2-3; CDR3aa: CASSRRDASTDTQYF; CDR3nt: TGCGCCAGCAGCCGGCGGGATGCCTCAACAGATACGCAGTATTTT
d_gene: .; abundance: few; v_gene: TRBV6-5; j_gene: TRBJ2-5; CDR3aa: CASSDQAEETQYF; CDR3nt: TGTGCCAGCAGTGACCAGGCAGAAGAGACCCAGTACTTC
d_gene: .; abundance: few; v_gene: TRBV29-1; j_gene: TRBJ1-1; CDR3aa: CSVELQKNTEAFF; CDR3nt: TGCAGCGTTGAGTTGCAGAAGAACACTGAAGCTTTCTTT
d_gene: TRBD2; abundance: many; v_gene: TRBV24-1; j_gene: TRBJ2-3; CDR3aa: CATSDTSGSTDTQYF; CDR3nt: TGTGCCACCAGTGATACTAGCGGGAGCACAGATACGCAGTATTTT
d_gene: .; abundance: .; v_gene: TRBV5-8; j_gene: TRBJ1-4; CDR3aa: CASSLGEQSNEKLFF; CDR3nt: TGTGCCAGCAGCTTGGGGGAACAGTCCAATGAAAAACTGTTTTTT
d_gene: .; abundance: .; v_gene: TRBV7-9; j_gene: TRBJ1-1; CDR3aa: CASSLYHRNTEAFF; CDR3nt: TGTGCCAGCAGCTTATACCACAGAAACACTGAAGCTTTCTTT
d_gene: .; abundance: few; v_gene: TRBV7-8; j_gene: TRBJ2-5; CDR3aa: CASSFGRGGTDYQETQYF; CDR3nt: TGTGCCAGCAGCTTCGGTCGGGGCGGAACCGATTACCAAGAGACCCAGTACTTC
d_gene: .; abundance: few; v_gene: TRBV20-1; j_gene: TRBJ2-7; CDR3aa: CSARRQNSYEQYF; CDR3nt: TGCAGTGCACGCCGACAGAACTCCTACGAGCAGTACTTC
d_gene: .; abundance: .; v_gene: TRBV7-8; j_gene: TRBJ1-2; CDR3aa: CASSLQTVSGYTF; CDR3nt: TGTGCCAGCAGCCTACAGACAGTTTCTGGCTACACCTTC
d_gene: .; abundance: .; v_gene: TRBV3-1; j_gene: TRBJ2-4; CDR3aa: CASSQVGPNGAKNIQYF; CDR3nt: TGTGCCAGCAGCCAAGTCGGACCGAATGGGGCCAAAAACATTCAGTACTTC
d_gene: .; abundance: .; v_gene: TRBV28; j_gene: TRBJ1-1; CDR3aa: CAGFTGTLEAFF; CDR3nt: TGTGCCGGCTTTACCGGGACTCTGGAAGCTTTCTTT
d_gene: .; abundance: .; v_gene: TRBV4-2; j_gene: TRBJ2-7; CDR3aa: CASSPLGLFYEQYF; CDR3nt: TGTGCCAGCAGCCCCCTCGGACTCTTCTACGAGCAGTACTTC
d_gene: .; abundance: many; v_gene: TRBV18; j_gene: TRBJ2-1; CDR3aa: CASSPTGGAYNEQFF; CDR3nt: TGTGCCAGCTCCCCGACCGGCGGTGCCTACAATGAGCAGTTCTTC
d_gene: .; abundance: .; v_gene: TRBV25-1; j_gene: TRBJ2-1; CDR3aa: CASRRLEGQNEQFF; CDR3nt: TGTGCCAGCAGGCGACTGGAGGGGCAGAATGAGCAGTTCTTC
d_gene: .; abundance: .; v_gene: TRBV18; j_gene: TRBJ2-7; CDR3aa: CASSLPGTALEQYF; CDR3nt: TGTGCCAGCTCACTCCCGGGGACCGCTCTCGAGCAGTACTTC
d_gene: .; abundance: .; v_gene: TRBV2; j_gene: TRBJ1-5; CDR3aa: CASNRELGNQPQHF; CDR3nt: TGTGCCAGCAACAGGGAATTGGGGAATCAGCCCCAGCATTTT
d_gene: TRBD2; abundance: .; v_gene: TRBV7-8; j_gene: TRBJ2-5; CDR3aa: CASSLVLAGVGTQYF; CDR3nt: TGTGCCAGCAGCTTAGTCCTGGCGGGAGTAGGGACCCAGTACTTC
d_gene: .; abundance: .; v_gene: TRBV7-6; j_gene: TRBJ2-1; CDR3aa: CASSLAGFDEQFF; CDR3nt: TGTGCCAGCAGCTTAGCGGGGTTCGATGAGCAGTTCTTC